This TCR beta chain is from a study of blood T cell repertoires in COVID-19 (dated by TCRdb to the early 2020s). Describing the broader study: Collaborator samples came from the United States, Italy and Spain and covered acute and convalescent phases of COVID-19. The prospective study material was composed of cDNA or gDNA derived from T cells, B-cell-depleted T cells, or PBMCs. Deeply sampled blood TCRbeta repertoires from subjects exposed to, actively infected with, or recovered from COVID-19 were included in the dataset. The repertoires were released in a freely available public database meant as a resource for research on the immune response to SARS-CoV-2. The samples were drawn from two sources: the first 160 participants of the ongoing ImmuneRACE study, and 950 to 1,500 subjects contributed by 6 global collaborators. The sample metadata nearly always contained a de-identified subject ID, COVID-19 status, age in years and sex. Where HLA class I and class II types were available, the types were taken from metadata supplied by the sample provider, not from assay-based typing. Study-level results and caveats: How much clinical and demographic metadata was included differed by source and by participant, and the metadata was provided uncurated.

V and J are truncated by 3 bases and 1 base respectively, leaving an intervening sequence of 9 bases. The CDR3 goes from the cysteine to the phenylalanine over 15 residues. Only the CDR3 part of the read is kept: 45 bases, read in frame from the first base. Looking up the germline V gene (reference sequence) yields CDR1 LNHDA and CDR2 SQIVND. The immunoSEQ Assay, a bias-controlled multiplex PCR, was used to amplify TCRbeta CDR3 regions from genomic DNA. Turning to the authors' computational methods: The number of nucleated cells in each sample was estimated by amplification of reference gene primers within the assay. Sequence reads were collapsed and filtered to measure the absolute abundance of every unique TCRbeta CDR3 rearrangement. For each sample, productive Simpson clonality was calculated as the square root of Simpson's diversity index across productive rearrangements. TCRdb's version of the immuneACCESS table is confined to in-frame rearrangements and falls short of the full clone set. An unresolved V gene accounts for under half of the shortfall where checked; the remainder is of unknown origin. V and J calls plus clone size are reproduced from that table; the DNA served to infer D and trimming. For this sample the table gives 48,000 or so clones, of which about 83% were detected only once. 5.9% of the sample is in the top ten clones.

Whole blood was collected in K2EDTA tubes by collaborating institutions according to the institutions' own protocols. Collaborator samples were shipped for TCRbeta analysis as frozen whole blood, isolated PBMCs, or DNA extracted from either sample type. Concerning this clone: Its antigen is still unknown. No base-level quality is on record; no much larger clone is a single base apart.

The clonotype was recovered from a woman aged 55-70 years with acute or convalescent COVID-19. The receptor chain draws on TRBV19 and TRBJ2-2; the D gene is possibly TRBD1, with 6 bases matching. Sequenced: peripheral blood. The CDR3 region has the sequence CASSITGKNTGELFF. The nucleotide sequence reads TGTGCCAGTAGTATTACAGGGAAGAACACCGGGGAGCTGTTTTTT. The full variable domain, completed from the reference TRBV19 and TRBJ2-2 proteins outside the CDR3, reads DGGITQSPKYLFRKEGQNVTLSCEQNLNHDAMYWYRQDPGQGLRLIYYSQIVNDFQKGDIAEGYSVSREKKESFPLTVTSAQKNPTAFYLCASSITGKNTGELFFGEGSRLTVL.